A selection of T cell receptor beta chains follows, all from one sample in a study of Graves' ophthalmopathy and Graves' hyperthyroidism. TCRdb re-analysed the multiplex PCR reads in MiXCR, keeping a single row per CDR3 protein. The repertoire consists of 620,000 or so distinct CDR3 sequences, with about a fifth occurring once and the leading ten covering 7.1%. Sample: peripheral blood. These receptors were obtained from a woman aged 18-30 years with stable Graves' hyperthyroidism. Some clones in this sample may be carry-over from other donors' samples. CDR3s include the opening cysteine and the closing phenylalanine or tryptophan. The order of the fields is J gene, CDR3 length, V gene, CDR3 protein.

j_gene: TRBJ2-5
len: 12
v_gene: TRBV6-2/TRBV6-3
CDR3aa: CASTAVGETQYF

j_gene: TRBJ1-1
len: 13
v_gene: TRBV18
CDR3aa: CASSPPSIAEAFF

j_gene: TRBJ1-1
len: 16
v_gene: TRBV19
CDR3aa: CASSTPLNRDRFEAFF

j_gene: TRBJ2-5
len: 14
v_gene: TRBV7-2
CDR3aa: CASSFRQARETQYF

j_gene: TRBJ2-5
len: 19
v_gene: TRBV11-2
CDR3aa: CASSYSPGTSGAYQETQYF

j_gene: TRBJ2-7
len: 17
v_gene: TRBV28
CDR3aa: CASSPDWTSGGRYEQYF

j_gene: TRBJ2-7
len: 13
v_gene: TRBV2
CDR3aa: CASSGTDTYEQYF

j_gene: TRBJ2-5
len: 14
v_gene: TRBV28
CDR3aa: CASLKTGTQETQYF

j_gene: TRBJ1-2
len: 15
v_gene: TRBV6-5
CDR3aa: CASSPYRQGNYGYTF

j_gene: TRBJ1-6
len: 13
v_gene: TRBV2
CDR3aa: CATRQTDNSPLHF

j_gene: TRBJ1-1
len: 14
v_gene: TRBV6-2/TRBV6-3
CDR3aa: CASRITGSYTEAFF

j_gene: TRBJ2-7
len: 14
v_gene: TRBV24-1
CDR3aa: CATSPSGRADEQYF

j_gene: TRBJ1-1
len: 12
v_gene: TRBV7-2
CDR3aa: CASSPTSTEAFF

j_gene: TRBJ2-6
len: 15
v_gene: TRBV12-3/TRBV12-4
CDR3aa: CASTKAGYGANVLTF

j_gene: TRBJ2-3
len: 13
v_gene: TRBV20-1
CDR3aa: CSAGLAGTDTQYF

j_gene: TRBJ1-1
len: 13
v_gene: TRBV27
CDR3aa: CASSFEGNTEAFF

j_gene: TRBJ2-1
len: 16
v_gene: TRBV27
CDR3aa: CASKGRLGLAYNEQFF

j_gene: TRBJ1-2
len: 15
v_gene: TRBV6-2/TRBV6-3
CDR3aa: CASSSKRQGVYGYTF

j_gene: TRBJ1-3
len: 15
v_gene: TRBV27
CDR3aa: CASRTTGWAGNTIYF

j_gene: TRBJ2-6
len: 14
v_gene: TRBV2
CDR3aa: CASSGLSGANVLTF

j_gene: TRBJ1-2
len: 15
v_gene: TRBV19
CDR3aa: CASSMPTSGHYGYTF

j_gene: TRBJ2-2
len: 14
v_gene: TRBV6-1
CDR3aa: CASSVGQDTGELFF

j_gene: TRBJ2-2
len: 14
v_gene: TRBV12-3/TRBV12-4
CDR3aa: CASSLLQGTGELFF

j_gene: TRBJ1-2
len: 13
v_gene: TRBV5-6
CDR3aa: CASSPGGWSGYTF

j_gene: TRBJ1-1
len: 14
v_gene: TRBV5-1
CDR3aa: CASSSVLGDTEAFF

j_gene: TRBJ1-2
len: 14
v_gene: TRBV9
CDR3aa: CASTNTGRPYGYTF

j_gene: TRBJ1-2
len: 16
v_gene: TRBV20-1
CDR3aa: CSARDQGQGPNYGYTF

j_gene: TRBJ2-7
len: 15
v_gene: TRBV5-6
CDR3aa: CASSPPGVGSHEQYF

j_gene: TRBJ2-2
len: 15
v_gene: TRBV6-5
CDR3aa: CASSYNRGSSGELCF

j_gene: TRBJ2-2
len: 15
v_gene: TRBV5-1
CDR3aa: CASSFVVDNTGELFF

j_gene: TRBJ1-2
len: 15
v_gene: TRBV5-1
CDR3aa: CASTSRQGTDYGYTF

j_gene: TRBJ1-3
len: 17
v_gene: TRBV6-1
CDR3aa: CASRPDGGGGGGNTIYF

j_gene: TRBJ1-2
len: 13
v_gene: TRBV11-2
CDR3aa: CASSLGRSYGYTF

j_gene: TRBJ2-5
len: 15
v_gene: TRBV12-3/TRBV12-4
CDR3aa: CASSHQGLEGETQYF

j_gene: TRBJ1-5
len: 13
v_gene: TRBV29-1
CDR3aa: CSVEMAGNQPQHF

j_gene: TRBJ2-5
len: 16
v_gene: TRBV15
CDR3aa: CATSVGLARAQETQYF

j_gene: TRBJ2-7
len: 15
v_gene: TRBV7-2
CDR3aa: CASSLGLAGDYEQYF

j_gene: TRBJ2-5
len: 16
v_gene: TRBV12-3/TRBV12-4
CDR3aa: CASSLDAGTNQETQYF

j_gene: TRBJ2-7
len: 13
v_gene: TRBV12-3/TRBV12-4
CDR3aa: CASKFWGADEQCF

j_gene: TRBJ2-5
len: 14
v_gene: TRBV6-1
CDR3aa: CASRELGNQETQYF

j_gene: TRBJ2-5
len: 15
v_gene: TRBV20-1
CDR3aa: CSASRRDIAARTQYF

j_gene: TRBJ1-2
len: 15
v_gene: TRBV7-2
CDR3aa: CASSQGQGRLYGYTF

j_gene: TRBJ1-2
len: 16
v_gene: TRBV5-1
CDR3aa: CASSFEGATEDYGYTF

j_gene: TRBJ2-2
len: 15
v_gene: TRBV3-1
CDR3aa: CATLSSGVNTGELFF

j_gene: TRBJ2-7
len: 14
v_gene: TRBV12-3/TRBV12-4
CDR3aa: CASSFAGGAYEQYF

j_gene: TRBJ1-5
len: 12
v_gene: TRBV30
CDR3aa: CAWPRWGQPQHF

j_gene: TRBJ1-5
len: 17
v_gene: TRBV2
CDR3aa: CASSEALRARRGQPQHF

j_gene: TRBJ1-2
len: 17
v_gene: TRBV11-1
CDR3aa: CASSFDFRDMYNYGYTF

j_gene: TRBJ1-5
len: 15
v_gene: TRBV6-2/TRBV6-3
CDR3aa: CASREQGDYNQPQHF

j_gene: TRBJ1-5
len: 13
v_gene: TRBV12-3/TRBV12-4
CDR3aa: CASSRIQGQPQHF

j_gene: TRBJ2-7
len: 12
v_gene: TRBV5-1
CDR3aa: CASRRGRNEQYF

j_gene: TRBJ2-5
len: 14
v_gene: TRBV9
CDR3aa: CASSVGSSWETQYF

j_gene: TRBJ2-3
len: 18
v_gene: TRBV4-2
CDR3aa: CASSQEGTSGGAADTQYF

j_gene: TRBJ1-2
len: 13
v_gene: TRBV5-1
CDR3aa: CASSLWTGNGYTF

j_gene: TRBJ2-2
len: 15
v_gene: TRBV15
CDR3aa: CATSRGSGRGGELFF

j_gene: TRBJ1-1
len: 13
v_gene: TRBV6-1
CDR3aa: CASRRVWNTEAFF

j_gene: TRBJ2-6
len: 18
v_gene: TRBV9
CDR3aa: CASTKLPGESSGANVLTF

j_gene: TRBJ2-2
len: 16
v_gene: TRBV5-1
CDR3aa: CASSLDGQPQTGELFF

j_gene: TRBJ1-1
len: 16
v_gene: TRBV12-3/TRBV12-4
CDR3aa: CASSLALTGGWTEAFF